The 25 T cell receptor beta chains reported below all come from one sample, sequenced in a study of cytomegalovirus exposure and HLA in healthy donors. PCR employed 60 Vbeta and 13 Jbeta primers. Only in-frame clones appear in the TCRdb table, and some are missing; sequencing was by immunoSEQ multiplex PCR. There are around 80,000 clones in the sample; approximately 60% occur only once, and roughly 4.4% lies in the top ten. The specimen was PBMCs. Source of these receptors: a male donor in good health and CMV-seropositive.

The CDR3 DNA reads as TGTGCCAGCAGCAAATACACCGATCCGACTAGTTTCTTGGATTCCGAGCAGTACTTC. Amino acid sequence: CASSKYTDPTSFLDSEQYF. The chain joins TRBV13 to TRBJ2-7; D perhaps matches TRBD2 (6 bases). V shed 5 bases and J shed 6 bases, with 32 bases lying between them. Germline-derived CDR1 and CDR2 are PRHDT and FYEKMQ (reference sequence). CDR3 length: 19 amino acids.

This clone has more than one count but fewer than ten. The V call is TRBV5-3, the J call TRBJ1-5, with 10 bases aligning to TRBD1. TRBV5-3 counts as an open reading frame of uncertain function. This CDR3 has 14 amino acids. V lost 4 bases, J lost 8 bases, and 6 bases stayed unmatched. CDR3 loop: CARSGTGAWEPQHF. In nucleotides, the CDR3 is TGTGCCAGAAGCGGGACAGGGGCGTGGGAGCCCCAGCATTTT.

This clone appeared a single time. V usage is TRBV10-1 and J usage is TRBJ2-6, with 9 nucleotides matching TRBD1. V dropped 2 bases and J dropped 1; count of bases not matched to a gene: 18. The CDR3 has 22 amino acids. CDR1 WNHNN and CDR2 SYGVQD come from the germline V gene (reference sequence). The CDR3 loop is CASSERHRDRVKKRSGANVLTF. In DNA form, the CDR3 reads TGCGCCAGCAGTGAGCGCCATCGGGACAGGGTAAAAAAGCGGTCTGGGGCCAACGTCCTGACTTTC.

The chain has TRBV7-9 and TRBJ2-1, with TRBD2 matching over 11 bases. V lost 3 bases and J lost 4; bases outside the gene matches: 2. The germline V gene has CDR1 SEHNR and CDR2 FQNEAQ (reference sequence). This CDR3 contains 15 residues. The CDR3 bases are TGTGCCAGCAGCTTGACTAGCGGGAATTACAATGAGCAGTTCTTC. The encoded protein is CASSLTSGNYNEQFF.

In this sample, this clone turned up a few times. V is TRBV19 and J is TRBJ2-7, with D maybe TRBD2 (5 bases). Germline V gives CDR1 LNHDA, CDR2 SQIVND (reference sequence). The CDR3 consists of 15 residues. Trimming pared 5 bases from V and 2 bases from J, leaving 16 bases between. The CDR3 sequence is CASSPGPGIPYEQYF. CDR3 coding DNA: TGTGCCAGTAGTCCCGGCCCGGGGATCCCCTACGAGCAGTACTTC.

The rearrangement joins TRBV11-1 to TRBJ2-6; D is uncertain. This CDR3 spans 16 amino acids. V was pared by 2 bases and J by 0 bases, with 8 bases between. Germline CDR1 and CDR2: SGHAT and FQDESV (reference sequence). The CDR3 region has the DNA TGTGCCAGCAGCTTACTTGGCGGCTCTGGGGCCAACGTCCTGACTTTC. Translated: CASSLLGGSGANVLTF.

This chain uses TRBV18 with TRBJ2-7; 12 nucleotides line up with TRBD2. The CDR3 loop spans 16 amino acids. J gave up 7 bases and V 1 base, and 8 bases lay outside the gene matches. CDR1 is KGHSH and CDR2 is LQKENI in the germline V gene. The CDR3 here is CASSPLRLAGDEEQYF. The DNA of the CDR3 is TGTGCCAGCTCACCACTCCGACTAGCGGGAGATGAAGAGCAGTACTTC.

This chain joins TRBV5-1 and TRBJ2-7; TRBD1 agrees at 11 bases. Looked up from germline, CDR1 is SGHRS and CDR2 is YFSETQ. The ends lost 0 bases at V and 8 bases at J; junction bases unmatched: 10. CDR3 length: 16 residues. CDR3 amino acids: CASSLGGGQGAAQQYF. The CDR3 DNA reads as TGCGCCAGCAGCTTGGGGGGAGGACAGGGGGCGGCCCAGCAGTACTTC.

The V call is TRBV27, the J call TRBJ1-4; weak D call: TRBD1 (6 bases). The V and J ends lost 6 bases and 8 bases respectively, with 22 bases between them. There are 16 residues in the CDR3. Germline values: CDR1 MNHEY, CDR2 SMNVEV (reference sequence). Here the CDR3 reads CASSLNLQGWREKLFF. The CDR3 DNA is TGTGCCAGCAGCTTAAATTTACAGGGTTGGCGCGAAAAACTGTTTTTT. Based on the CDR3 plus reference TRBV27 and TRBJ1-4, the full variable domain is EAQVTQNPRYLITVTGKKLTVTCSQNMNHEYMSWYRQDPGLGLRQIYYSMNVEVTDKGDVPEGYKVSRKEKRNFPLILESPSPNQTSLYFCASSLNLQGWREKLFFGSGTQLSVL.

The chain joins TRBV5-6 to TRBJ1-2; unclear D gene. This CDR3 is built from 14 residues. V dropped 0 bases and J dropped 2 bases, with 8 bases sitting between them. CDR1 and CDR2 (germline): SGHDT, YYEEEE. The CDR3 region has the DNA TGTGCCAGCAGCTTGGCCCTAAACAACTATGGCTACACCTTC. Protein sequence: CASSLALNNYGYTF.

To note about this clone: Mismatch with germline at one junction end may stem from a read error. J is TRBJ2-1 and V is TRBV6-5, with D possibly being TRBD2 (6 bases). From germline, CDR1 is MNHEY and CDR2 SVGAGI. This CDR3 is 13 amino acids long. The CDR3 reads CASSSFLGTGVIF. The CDR3 DNA reads TGTGCCAGCAGTTCTTTCCTCGGGACGGGAGTGATCTTC.

The V call is TRBV6-5, the J call TRBJ2-3, with a possible D match to TRBD1 (6 bases). CDR1 and CDR2 from the germline V gene are MNHEY and SVGAGI. CDR3 size: 15 residues. Trimming pared 8 bases from V and 2 bases from J, leaving 17 bases between. The CDR3 loop is CASQWQGHPTDTQYF. DNA of the CDR3: TGTGCCAGCCAGTGGCAGGGGCATCCCACAGATACGCAGTATTTT.

This clone was observed a handful of times. One end of the junction is discordant with germline, which a read error may explain. V usage is TRBV7-7 and J usage is TRBJ2-3; 8 nucleotides line up with TRBD1. CDR3 length: 16 residues. Germline lookup yields CDR1 SSHAT and CDR2 FNYEAQ (reference sequence). For the CDR3, the DNA is TGTGCTAGCAGCCTCTCATCAGGGGGCTTTGTAGATACGCAGTATTTT. Its protein product is CASSLSSGGFVDTQYF.

This clone was seen only a few times. The rearrangement uses TRBV11-2 and TRBJ2-7, with TRBD1 matching over 7 bases. This CDR3 contains 16 residues. Trimming cost V 2 bases and J 2 bases; bases outside gene matches: 9. The germline V gene has CDR1 SGHAT and CDR2 FQNNGV. In DNA, the CDR3 is TGTGCCAGCAGCTTAAGGGGGCAGGGCAGCCCCTACGAGCAGTACTTC. Translating it yields CASSLRGQGSPYEQYF.

V gene TRBV2 combines with J gene TRBJ2-3, with D possibly matching TRBD2 (5 bases). The CDR3 has 11 residues. The germline V and J ends were trimmed by 7 bases and 6 bases, with 8 bases remaining between them. Germline V gives CDR1 SNHLY, CDR2 FYNNEI. The CDR3 sequence: CASMREDTQYF. The CDR3 region has the DNA TGTGCCAGCATGAGGGAGGATACGCAGTATTTT.

The chain joins TRBV28 to TRBJ2-4; D remains ambiguous. Germline V CDR1 and CDR2: MDHEN, SYDVKM. Trimming stripped 4 bases from V and 12 bases from J, with 10 bases between. The CDR3 totals 11 residues. The CDR3 DNA reads TGTGCCAGCAGTTCAAGAGGTACTCAGTACTTC. Amino acids: CASSSRGTQYF. Based on the CDR3 plus reference TRBV28 and TRBJ2-4, the full variable domain is DVKVTQSSRYLVKRTGEKVFLECVQDMDHENMFWYRQDPGLGLRLIYFSYDVKMKEKGDIPEGYSVSREKKERFSLILESASTNQTSMYLCASSSRGTQYFGAGTRLSVL.

DNA for the CDR3: TGCAGCGTTGAAGGGGACAGGGCTAACTATGGCTACACCTTC. This translates into CSVEGDRANYGYTF. The rearrangement links TRBV29-1 to TRBJ1-2; 9 bases are shared with TRBD1. V shed 1 base, J shed 0 bases, and the junction held 0 bases outside the gene matches. Germline values: CDR1 SQVTM, CDR2 ANQGSEA. There are 14 residues in the CDR3.

The chain is built from TRBV27 and TRBJ1-2, with TRBD1 as a possible D gene (5 bases). CDR1 and CDR2 from the germline V gene are MNHEY and SMNVEV (reference sequence). CDR3 length: 15 amino acids. V lost 7 bases, J lost 2 bases, and 17 bases lay in between. Here the CDR3 DNA reads TGTGCCAGCATGGGTCGGGGGAGTTGGAACTATGGCTACACCTTC. This sequence encodes CASMGRGSWNYGYTF.

The chain recombines TRBV6-5 with TRBJ2-2; D might be TRBD2 (6 bases). Per germline, CDR1 MNHEY and CDR2 SVGAGI. This CDR3 has 15 residues. Deletions cut 7 bases from V and 7 bases from J, with 19 bases between. This CDR3 is CASTLGLGRIGELFF. For the CDR3, the DNA is TGTGCCAGCACCTTGGGACTGGGTCGGATCGGGGAGCTGTTTTTT.

The V gene is TRBV5-1, the J gene TRBJ1-1; no definite D call. The CDR3 is made up of 12 amino acids. The germline CDR1 and CDR2 sequences are SGHRS and YFSETQ. V lost 2 bases and J lost 3, with 5 bases in between. CDR3 sequence reads: CASSFGDTEAFF. The CDR3 bases are TGCGCCAGCAGCTTCGGGGACACTGAAGCTTTCTTT.

This clone came up a few times. This rearrangement joins TRBV6-5 to TRBJ2-1, with D possibly matching TRBD2 (6 bases). CDR1 is MNHEY, CDR2 SVGAGI, per germline. This CDR3 is 13 amino acids long. V lost 6 bases and J 5 bases, leaving 11 bases between the germline ends. The CDR3 here is CASRTTRDNEQFF. CDR3 nucleotides: TGTGCCAGCAGAACGACTAGGGACAATGAGCAGTTCTTC.

V usage is TRBV2 and J usage is TRBJ1-1; D perhaps matches TRBD1 (5 bases). Trimming took 6 bases from V and 2 from J, leaving 19 bases between them. The CDR3 spans 16 residues. CDR1 SNHLY and CDR2 FYNNEI come from the germline V gene. The chain's CDR3 is CASRTDGGALNTEAFF. The CDR3 nucleotides are TGTGCCAGCAGGACCGACGGAGGGGCCCTCAACACTGAAGCTTTCTTT.

The gene calls are TRBV14 and TRBJ2-5; tentatively, D is TRBD2 (6 bases). The length of the CDR3 is 16 residues. Germline V gene sequence: CDR1 SGHDN, CDR2 FVKESK. Trimming took off 3 bases at V and 4 bases at J, with 18 bases between the two ends. The CDR3 loop is CASSHPGGGVGETQYF. The CDR3 DNA reads TGTGCCAGCAGCCACCCCGGAGGCGGGGTGGGAGAGACCCAGTACTTC.

The V and J genes are TRBV27 and TRBJ2-5; 9 positions agree with TRBD1. This CDR3 comprises 14 residues. V trimming: 8 bases; J trimming: 2 bases; junction bases outside the gene matches: 6. In germline, CDR1 is MNHEY, CDR2 SMNVEV (reference sequence). In DNA, the CDR3 is TGTGCCAGCGCGGACAGGGGAGGTCAAGAGACCCAGTACTTC. Its protein is CASADRGGQETQYF.

For this clone: Within the sample, other DNA sequences also encode this same CDR3. The J gene is TRBJ1-1, the V gene TRBV30, with D possibly matching TRBD1 (5 bases). The germline V gene encodes CDR1 GTSNPN and CDR2 SVGIG (reference sequence). This CDR3 has 13 residues. V was cut by 0 bases and J by 11 bases, with 16 bases left in between. The CDR3 spells CAWSVLGDREAFF. CDR3 sequence (DNA): TGTGCCTGGAGTGTGCTTGGAGACAGAGAGGCTTTCTTT.